Presented here are 28 T cell receptor beta chains from one specimen sequenced in a study of technical replicates of blood from several donors. Sequencing was performed with immunoSEQ multiplex PCR; in TCRdb, only in-frame clones are kept and a portion is missing. The sample has tens of thousands of clones, just under 95% seen once. The specimen was T cells isolated from PBMCs. The receptor set was obtained from a human donor in good health.

This clone has only a few counts. The chain employs TRBV7-8 and TRBJ2-7, with D hard to call. The V gene's germline CDR1 is SGHVS and CDR2 FQNEAQ. Trimming left V 2 bases short and J 6 bases short, with 14 bases between. The CDR3 spans 14 residues. The CDR3 sequence is CASSLSRFGAEQYF. In DNA form, the CDR3 reads TGTGCCAGCAGCTTATCGCGGTTTGGAGCCGAGCAGTACTTC.

This rearrangement joins TRBV7-8 to TRBJ1-2; TRBD1 might be the D (6 bases). Germline V lookup: CDR1 SGHVS, CDR2 FQNEAQ. The CDR3 runs to 14 residues. V was pared by 5 bases and J by 2 bases, with 12 bases between. The CDR3 DNA follows: TGTGCCAGCAGCCAGGGACACCAGAACTATGGCTACACCTTC. Translation: CASSQGHQNYGYTF.

V usage is TRBV18 and J usage is TRBJ1-2; 11 nucleotides agree with TRBD1. The junction had 9 bases not matched to a gene; V was cut back by 1 base and J by 8 bases. The V gene's germline CDR1 is KGHSH and CDR2 LQKENI. The CDR3 consists of 16 residues. The CDR3 loop reads CASSPQRTGGESGYTF. The CDR3 DNA reads as TGTGCCAGCTCACCACAAAGGACAGGGGGCGAGAGCGGCTACACCTTC.

The CDR3 nucleotides read TGTGCCAGCAGTGTCGACAGGGTTCTGGAAAACACCATATATTTT. Protein sequence: CASSVDRVLENTIYF. The chain couples TRBV2 to TRBJ1-3; TRBD1 matches 7 bases. After removal of 4 bases from V and 6 bases from J, the junction contained 9 bases not matched to a gene. The germline V gene encodes CDR1 SNHLY and CDR2 FYNNEI. The CDR3 consists of 15 residues.

The CDR3: CASSEPGFQRGYTF. The CDR3 DNA follows: TGCGCCAGCAGTGAGCCAGGGTTCCAGCGTGGCTACACCTTC. V is TRBV10-2 and J is TRBJ1-2; D is perhaps TRBD1 (5 bases). The CDR3 covers 14 residues. The germline V and J ends were trimmed by 2 bases and 7 bases, with 14 bases remaining between them. Germline values: CDR1 WSHSY, CDR2 SAAADI.

This chain uses TRBV27 with TRBJ2-7; perhaps TRBD1 as D (6 bases). Looked up from germline, CDR1 is MNHEY and CDR2 is SMNVEV (reference sequence). The CDR3 spans 14 residues. The V and J ends lost 6 bases and 1 base respectively, with 13 bases between them. CDR3 bases: TGTGCCAGCAGCACCCTAGGGGGATCCTACGAGCAGTACTTC. Protein: CASSTLGGSYEQYF.

The chain is built from TRBV5-4 and TRBJ1-2; D is unclear. The V and J ends lost 0 bases and 2 bases respectively, with 14 bases between them. The germline gives CDR1 SGHNT, CDR2 YYREEE (reference sequence). The CDR3 contains 16 residues. The CDR3 bases are TGTGCCAGCAGCTTGGCCTTGGGAGGCTTGAACTATGGCTACACCTTC. Translating it yields CASSLALGGLNYGYTF.

V is TRBV6-1 and J is TRBJ2-7; the D gene is possibly TRBD2 (5 bases). The ends were cut back, 8 bases at V and 3 bases at J, with 11 bases in the middle. CDR3 length: 12 residues. Germline CDR1 MNHNS, CDR2 SASEGT. CDR3 protein: CASSPGSYEQYF. The DNA for the CDR3 is TGTGCCAGCTCCCCGGGGAGCTACGAGCAGTACTTC.

The rearrangement links TRBV7-6 to TRBJ2-1; 8 bases line up with TRBD2. The CDR3 spans 17 residues. V lost 5 bases, J lost 6 bases, and 15 bases stayed unmatched. The germline CDR1 and CDR2 sequences are SGHVS and FNYEAQ. The CDR3 loop is CASSPTQQREYGNEQFF. The CDR3 bases are TGTGCCAGCAGCCCTACCCAGCAGCGGGAGTACGGCAATGAGCAGTTCTTC. The entire variable domain, with the rest obtained from reference TRBV7-6 and TRBJ2-1, is as follows: GAGVSQSPRYKVTKRGQDVALRCDPISGHVSLYWYRQALGQGPEFLTYFNYEAQQDKSGLPNDRFSAERPEGSISTLTIQRTEQRDSAMYRCASSPTQQREYGNEQFFGPGTRLTVL.

The chain combines TRBV7-3 with TRBJ2-3, with 8 bases identical to TRBD1. V dropped 5 bases and J dropped 10; count of bases not matched to a gene: 8. The V gene's germline CDR1 is SGHTA and CDR2 FQGTGA. This CDR3 has 13 residues. The CDR3 nucleotides are TGTGCCAGCAGCCCCCAGACAGGGGAGGCGCAGTATTTT. This encodes CASSPQTGEAQYF.

The CDR3 spells CATREDRSANVLTF. The CDR3 DNA reads as TGTGCCACCAGAGAGGACAGATCTGCCAACGTCCTGACTTTC. The gene calls are TRBV15 and TRBJ2-6; D is perhaps TRBD1 (6 bases). Germline V gives CDR1 LNHNV, CDR2 YYDKDF (reference sequence). Trimming stripped 6 bases from V and 7 bases from J, with 13 bases between. This CDR3 region has 14 residues.

This clone was recorded only once. CDR3 DNA sequence: TGTGCCAGCACCCTCGCGACAGGGCCTGGAAACACCATATATTTT. Its protein is CASTLATGPGNTIYF. The chain combines TRBV6-5 with TRBJ1-3; 7 bases agree with TRBD1. The germline CDR1 and CDR2 sequences are MNHEY and SVGAGI. The CDR3 is 15 residues long. V gave up 7 bases and J gave up 2 bases; unmatched junction bases: 8.

The chain has TRBV7-2 and TRBJ1-4; D is undetermined. Germline CDR1 is SGHTA and CDR2 is FQGNSA. V lost 3 bases and J lost 4, with 12 bases in between. The CDR3 runs to 15 residues. For the CDR3, the DNA is TGTGCCAGCAGCTTTCGTGGAGGTTTTAATGAAAAACTGTTTTTT. Protein product: CASSFRGGFNEKLFF. Looking up the rest from reference TRBV7-2 and TRBJ1-4 gives the full variable domain: GAGVSQSPSNKVTEKGKDVELRCDPISGHTALYWYRQSLGQGLEFLIYFQGNSAPDKSGLPSDRFSAERTGGSVSTLTIQRTQQEDSAVYLCASSFRGGFNEKLFFGSGTQLSVL.

This chain links TRBV6-6 with TRBJ1-1, with 9 bases identical to TRBD1. The CDR3 has 14 residues. The V segment lost 4 bases and the J segment 10 bases; nucleotides outside the gene matches: 10. CDR1 is MNHNY, CDR2 SVGAGI, per germline (reference sequence). The CDR3 DNA reads TGTGCCAGCAGTTTAGGGACAGGGTTGATACTAGCTTTCTTT. It translates to CASSLGTGLILAFF.

This rearrangement joins TRBV7-6 to TRBJ2-5; TRBD2 is a possible D gene (6 bases). This CDR3 has 14 amino acids. Between the trimmed V and J ends, which lost 0 bases and 5 bases, there was a span of 10 bases. Germline CDR1 SGHVS, CDR2 FNYEAQ. The CDR3 bases are TGTGCCAGCAGCTTAGCGCTAGGAGGGGAGACCCAGTACTTC. Translation gives CASSLALGGETQYF.

This chain uses TRBV19 with TRBJ2-7; 8 bases match TRBD1. This CDR3 region has 15 residues. The trim removed 7 bases at V and 2 bases at J, leaving 10 bases unmatched. Germline CDR1 is LNHDA and CDR2 is SQIVND (reference sequence). The CDR3 coding sequence is TGTGCCAGTACTTTAGCCCACAGGGGGACCTACGAGCAGTACTTC. Its translation: CASTLAHRGTYEQYF.

The chain joins TRBV4-1 to TRBJ1-3, with a tentative D call TRBD1 (6 bases). Trimming removed 3 bases from V and 7 bases from J, with 7 bases in between. Germline V lookup: CDR1 MGHRA, CDR2 YSYEKL. This CDR3 is built from 12 residues. This CDR3 is CASSQGANTIYF. The CDR3 bases are TGCGCCAGCAGCCAGGGGGCTAACACCATATATTTT.

This rearrangement joins TRBV13 to TRBJ2-3; 12 bases map to TRBD2. The germline CDR1 and CDR2 sequences are PRHDT and FYEKMQ (reference sequence). The junction had 7 bases not matched to a gene; V was cut back by 2 bases and J by 4 bases. The CDR3 extends over 17 amino acids. Written as DNA, the CDR3 is TGTGCCAGCAGCTTATCCGCTAGCGGGAGGGATGCAGATACGCAGTATTTT. Translated: CASSLSASGRDADTQYF.

The chain combines TRBV7-3 with TRBJ1-1; D not resolved. CDR1 and CDR2 from the germline V gene are SGHTA and FQGTGA. The V end lost 3 bases, the J end lost 1 base, and 6 bases lay between the germline ends. This CDR3 contains 13 residues. CDR3 residues: CASSFSKNTEAFF. In DNA, the CDR3 is TGTGCCAGCAGCTTTAGTAAGAACACTGAAGCTTTCTTT.

This chain uses TRBV10-3 with TRBJ2-7; TRBD1 matches 8 bases. The CDR3 totals 13 residues. The junction had 10 bases not matched to a gene; V was cut back by 9 bases and J by 6 bases. Germline CDR1 is ENHRY and CDR2 is SYGVKD. CDR3 protein: CAISDRDQAEQYF. The DNA of the CDR3 is TGTGCCATATCGGACAGGGACCAAGCCGAGCAGTACTTC.

This clone was picked up one time. This chain joins TRBV6-5 and TRBJ2-1; 7 positions match TRBD2. The germline CDR1 and CDR2 sequences are MNHEY and SVGAGI. Trimming took 3 bases from V and 6 from J; bases not matched to a gene: 5. The CDR3 is 14 amino acids. The CDR3 sequence: CASSYSSGLNEQFF. The CDR3 nucleotides are TGTGCCAGCAGTTATTCTAGCGGTCTCAATGAGCAGTTCTTC.

The table lists this clone with a count of one. The chain combines TRBV6-5 with TRBJ2-4; possibly TRBD1 for D (6 bases). CDR3 length: 14 residues. V lost 7 bases to trimming and J lost 1 base, with 11 bases between them. In germline, CDR1 is MNHEY, CDR2 SVGAGI. Here the CDR3 reads CASKQDSAKNIQYF. The CDR3 DNA reads TGTGCCAGCAAACAGGACAGCGCCAAAAACATTCAGTACTTC.

This clone has a single count. The V and J genes are TRBV5-1 and TRBJ2-7; 9 positions agree with TRBD1. V lost 0 bases to trimming and J lost 4 bases; unmatched junction nucleotides: 2. Germline V gene sequence: CDR1 SGHRS, CDR2 YFSETQ. CDR3 size: 14 residues. CDR3: CASSLVDRGYEQYF. In DNA, the CDR3 is TGCGCCAGCAGCTTGGTGGACAGGGGTTACGAGCAGTACTTC.

This chain uses TRBV9 with TRBJ2-2, with D tentatively TRBD1 (5 bases). Germline CDR1 SGDLS, CDR2 YYNGEE. The CDR3 has 16 residues. Trimming pared 3 bases from V and 0 bases from J, leaving 12 bases between. The CDR3 coding sequence is TGTGCCAGCAGCGCCCAGCTAGGGGCGAACACCGGGGAGCTGTTTTTT. Its protein is CASSAQLGANTGELFF.

This chain uses TRBV5-1 with TRBJ1-2; a possible D gene is TRBD1 (6 bases). This CDR3 contains 13 residues. V was trimmed by 4 bases and J by 8 bases, leaving 15 bases between them. Germline CDR1 and CDR2: SGHRS and YFSETQ. The CDR3 sequence is CASSPRTVEGYTF. As DNA, the CDR3 is TGCGCCAGCAGCCCCAGGACAGTTGAGGGCTACACCTTC.

This clone was seen once. V usage is TRBV6-4 and J usage is TRBJ1-1, with D perhaps TRBD1 (6 bases). The CDR3 has 15 residues. Germline V gene lookup returns CDR1 MRHNA and CDR2 SNTAGT. V was shortened by 3 bases and J by 1 base, with 12 bases between the two germline ends. In nucleotides, the CDR3 is TGTGCCAGCAGTGAACAGGGTTTCCCGAACACTGAAGCTTTCTTT. This sequence encodes CASSEQGFPNTEAFF.

V is TRBV19 and J is TRBJ2-2, with 9 bases fitting TRBD1. CDR1 and CDR2 from the germline V gene are LNHDA and SQIVND (reference sequence). V shed 9 bases, J shed 4 bases, and the junction held 9 bases outside the gene matches. The CDR3 spans 15 residues. CDR3 protein: CASRDRDSVTGELFF. In nucleotides, the CDR3 is TGTGCCAGCCGGGACAGGGACTCTGTCACCGGGGAGCTGTTTTTT. The full variable domain, with the rest looked up from reference TRBV19 and TRBJ2-2, is DGGITQSPKYLFRKEGQNVTLSCEQNLNHDAMYWYRQDPGQGLRLIYYSQIVNDFQKGDIAEGYSVSREKKESFPLTVTSAQKNPTAFYLCASRDRDSVTGELFFGEGSRLTVL.

The chain has TRBV7-2 and TRBJ2-2; tentative D call: TRBD2 (5 bases). CDR3 size: 14 residues. From germline, CDR1 is SGHTA and CDR2 FQGNSA. V lost 5 bases and J lost 1, with 8 bases in between. The CDR3 here is CASSPRVNTGELFF. DNA for the CDR3: TGTGCCAGCAGCCCGAGGGTGAACACCGGGGAGCTGTTTTTT.